The entry below gives a single TCR beta chain sequence along with its context. The data belong to a study of CD8 T cells in ankylosing spondylitis. With molecular barcodes, quantitative 5'-RACE was used to make the TCR beta libraries. TCRdb reanalysed the 5' RACE reads using MiXCR and keeps one entry per CDR3 protein. The sample holds more than 150,000 distinct CDR3 sequences, 13% seen once. The sample consisted of blood, either unsorted or a sorted T cell fraction (not recorded which). This receptor was taken from a female donor with ankylosing spondylitis or in good health (not recorded which).

Here the CDR3 DNA reads TGTGCCAGCAGCTTAGGGGAGAGGGACCCGGCTTTGGGGGCCAACGTCCTGACTTTC. Its translation: CASSLGERDPALGANVLTF. V is TRBV7-7 and J is TRBJ2-6; either TRBD1 or TRBD2 may fit D (5 bases each). CDR1 SSHAT and CDR2 FNYEAQ come from the germline V gene (reference sequence). Deletions cut 1 base from V and 4 bases from J, with 20 bases between. The CDR3 contains 19 residues. Drawing the rest from reference TRBV7-7 and TRBJ2-6, the complete variable domain is GAGVSQSPRYKVTKRGQDVTLRCDPISSHATLYWYQQALGQGPEFLTYFNYEAQPDKSGLPSDRFSAERPEGSISTLTIQRTEQRDSAMYRCASSLGERDPALGANVLTFGAGSRLTVL.